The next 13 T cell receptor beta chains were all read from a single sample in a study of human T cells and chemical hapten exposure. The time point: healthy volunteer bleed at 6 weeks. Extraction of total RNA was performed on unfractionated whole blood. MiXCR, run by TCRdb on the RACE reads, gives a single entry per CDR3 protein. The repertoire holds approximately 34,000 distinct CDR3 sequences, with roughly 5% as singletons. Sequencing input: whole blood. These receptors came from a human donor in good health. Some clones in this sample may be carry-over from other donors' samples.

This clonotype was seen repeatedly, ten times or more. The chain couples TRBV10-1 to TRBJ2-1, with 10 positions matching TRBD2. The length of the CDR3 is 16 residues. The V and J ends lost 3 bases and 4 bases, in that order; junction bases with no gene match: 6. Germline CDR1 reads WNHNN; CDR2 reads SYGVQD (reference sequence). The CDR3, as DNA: TGCGCCAGCAGTGAAGGAGTACTAGCGGGATACAATGAGCAGTTCTTC. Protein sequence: CASSEGVLAGYNEQFF.

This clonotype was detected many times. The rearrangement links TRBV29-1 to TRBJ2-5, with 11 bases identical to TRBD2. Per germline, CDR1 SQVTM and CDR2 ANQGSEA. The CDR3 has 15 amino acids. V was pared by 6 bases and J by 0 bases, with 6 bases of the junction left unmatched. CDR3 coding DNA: TGCAGCGTCGCTACTAGCGGGGGTTACCAAGAGACCCAGTACTTC. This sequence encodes CSVATSGGYQETQYF.

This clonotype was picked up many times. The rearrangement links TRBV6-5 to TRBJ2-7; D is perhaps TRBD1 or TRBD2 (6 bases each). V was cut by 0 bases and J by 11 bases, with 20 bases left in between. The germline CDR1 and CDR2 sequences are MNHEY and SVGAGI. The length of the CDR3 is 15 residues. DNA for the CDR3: TGTGCCAGCAGTTACTCGATGTCCTCTGGCGGGACAAAGTACTTC. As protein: CASSYSMSSGGTKYF.

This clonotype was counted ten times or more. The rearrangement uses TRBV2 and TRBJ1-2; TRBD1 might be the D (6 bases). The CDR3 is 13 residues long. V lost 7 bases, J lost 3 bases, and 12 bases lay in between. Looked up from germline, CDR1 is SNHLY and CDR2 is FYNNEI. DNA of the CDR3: TGTGCCAGCAACCCGGACAGTTACTATGGCTACACCTTC. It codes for CASNPDSYYGYTF. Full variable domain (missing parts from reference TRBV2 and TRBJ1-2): EPEVTQTPSHQVTQMGQEVILRCVPISNHLYFYWYRQILGQKVEFLVSFYNNEISEKSEIFDDQFSVERPDGSNFTLKIRSTKLEDSAMYFCASNPDSYYGYTFGSGTRLTVV.

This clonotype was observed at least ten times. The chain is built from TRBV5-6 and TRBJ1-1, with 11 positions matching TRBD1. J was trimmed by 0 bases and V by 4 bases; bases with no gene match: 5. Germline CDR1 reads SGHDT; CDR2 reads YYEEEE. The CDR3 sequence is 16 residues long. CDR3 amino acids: CASSRDRGTMNTEAFF. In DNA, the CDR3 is TGTGCCAGCAGCCGGGACAGGGGGACGATGAACACTGAAGCTTTCTTT.

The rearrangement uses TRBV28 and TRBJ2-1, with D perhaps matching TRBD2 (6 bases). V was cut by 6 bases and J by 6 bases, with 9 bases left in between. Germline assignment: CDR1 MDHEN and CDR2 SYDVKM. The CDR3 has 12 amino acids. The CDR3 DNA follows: TGTGCCAGCAGGACTAGTTCCAATGAGCAGTTCTTC. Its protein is CASRTSSNEQFF.

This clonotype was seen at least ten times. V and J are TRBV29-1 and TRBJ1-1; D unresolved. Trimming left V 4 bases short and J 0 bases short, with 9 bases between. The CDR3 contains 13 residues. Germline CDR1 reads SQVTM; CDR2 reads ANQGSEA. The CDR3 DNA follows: TGCAGCGTTGCGCGGTCAATGAACACTGAAGCTTTCTTT. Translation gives CSVARSMNTEAFF. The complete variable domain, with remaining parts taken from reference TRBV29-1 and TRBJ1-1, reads SAVISQKPSRDICQRGTSLTIQCQVDSQVTMMFWYRQQPGQSLTLIATANQGSEATYESGFVIDKFPISRPNLTFSTLTVSNMSPEDSSIYLCSVARSMNTEAFFGQGTRLTVV.

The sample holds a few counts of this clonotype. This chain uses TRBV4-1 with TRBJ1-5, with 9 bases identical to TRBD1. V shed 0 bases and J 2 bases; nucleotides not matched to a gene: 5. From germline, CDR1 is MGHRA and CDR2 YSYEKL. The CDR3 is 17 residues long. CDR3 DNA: TGCGCCAGCAGCCAAGACTACAGGGGGCTGGGCAATCAGCCCCAGCATTTT. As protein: CASSQDYRGLGNQPQHF.

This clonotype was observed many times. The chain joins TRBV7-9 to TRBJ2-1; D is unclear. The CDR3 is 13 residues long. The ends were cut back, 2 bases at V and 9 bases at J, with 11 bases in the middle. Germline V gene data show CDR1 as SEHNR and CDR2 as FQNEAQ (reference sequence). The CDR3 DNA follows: TGTGCCAGCAGCTTACAGACGACGGGTGAGCAGTTCTTC. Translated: CASSLQTTGEQFF.

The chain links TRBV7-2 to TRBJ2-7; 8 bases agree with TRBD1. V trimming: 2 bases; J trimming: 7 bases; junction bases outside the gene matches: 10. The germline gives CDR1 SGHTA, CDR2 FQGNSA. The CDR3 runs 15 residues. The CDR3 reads CASSLTGQGGSEQYF. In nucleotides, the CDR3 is TGTGCCAGCAGCTTAACCGGACAGGGTGGCAGTGAGCAGTACTTC.

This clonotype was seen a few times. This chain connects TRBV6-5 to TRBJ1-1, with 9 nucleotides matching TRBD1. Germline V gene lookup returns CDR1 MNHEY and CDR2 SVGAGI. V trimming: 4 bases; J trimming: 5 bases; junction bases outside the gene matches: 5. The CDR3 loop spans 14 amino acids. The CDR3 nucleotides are TGTGCCAGCAGTTCAGACAGGGGGTGGACTGAAGCTTTCTTT. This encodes CASSSDRGWTEAFF.

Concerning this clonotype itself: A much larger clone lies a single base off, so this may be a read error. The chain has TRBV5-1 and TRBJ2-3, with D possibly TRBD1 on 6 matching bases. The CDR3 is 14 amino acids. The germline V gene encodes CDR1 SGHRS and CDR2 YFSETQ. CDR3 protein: CVSSRGDNTDTQYF. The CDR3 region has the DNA TGCGTCAGCAGCAGAGGGGACAACACAGATACGCAGTATTTT. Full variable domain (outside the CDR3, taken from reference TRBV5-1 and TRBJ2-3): KAGVTQTPRYLIKTRGQQVTLSCSPISGHRSVSWYQQTPGQGLQFLFEYFSETQRNKGNFPGRFSGRQFSNSRSEMNVSTLELGDSALYLCVSSRGDNTDTQYFGPGTRLTVL.

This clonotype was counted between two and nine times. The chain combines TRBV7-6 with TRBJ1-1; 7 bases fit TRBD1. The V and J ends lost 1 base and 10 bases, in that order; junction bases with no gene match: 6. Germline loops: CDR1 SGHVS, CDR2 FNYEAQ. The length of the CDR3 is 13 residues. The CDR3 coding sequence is TGTGCCAGCAGCTTAGGCAGGGGGAGTTTAGCTTTCTTT. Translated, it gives CASSLGRGSLAFF.